This T cell receptor (beta chain) was documented in a study of control samples from healthy donors and cancer patients. Produced via immunoSEQ multiplex PCR; TCRdb's table is partial and in-frame only. The repertoire holds more than 30,000 clones, with around 94% as singletons. V lost 1 base to trimming and J lost 2 bases, with 9 bases between them. This CDR3 comprises 16 residues. CDR1 MGHRA and CDR2 YSYEKL come from the germline V gene. This chain connects TRBV4-1 to TRBJ2-6; maybe TRBD1 (6 bases). Sequencing was performed on blood. The clonotype comes from a man between 60 and 75 years old in good health. CDR3 protein: CASSQVSGAGANVLTF. The CDR3 bases are TGCGCCAGCAGCCAAGTCTCAGGGGCTGGGGCCAACGTCCTGACTTTC.